This T cell receptor beta chain was sequenced in a study of early T cells in non-severe SARS-CoV-2 infection. This clonotype came up many times. Trimming shortened V by 9 bases and J by 3 bases, and 27 bases separated the two germline ends. The CDR3 sequence is 18 residues long. Germline V lookup: CDR1 SGHNT, CDR2 YENEEA. Each cDNA molecule carried a unique molecular identifier. TCRdb reanalysed the 5' RACE reads using MiXCR and keeps one entry per CDR3 protein. Of some 30,000 distinct CDR3 sequences in the sample, more than 4% were seen once. The material sequenced was whole blood. The TCR was taken from an adult who was a healthcare worker with PCR-confirmed SARS-CoV-2 infection or an uninfected control (not recorded which). The chain combines TRBV11-3 with TRBJ2-4; TRBD2 might be the D (10 bases). In DNA, the CDR3 is TGTGCCAGTCGCCGGGACAGGGCGACTAGCGGGCTCAAAAACATTCAGTACTTC. Translated: CASRRDRATSGLKNIQYF.